This T cell receptor (beta chain) was recorded in a study of T cell changes during pregnancy in multiple sclerosis. Measured with immunoSEQ multiplex PCR; TCRdb has only the in-frame clones, and not every one. Of about 59,000 clones listed, 91% are singletons. This CDR3 is 11 amino acids long. V lost 6 bases, J lost 6 bases, and 4 bases stayed unmatched. Germline V CDR1 and CDR2: GTSNPN, SVGIG (reference sequence). The specimen was peripheral blood, collected before pregnancy. This chain joins TRBV30 and TRBJ2-7; 8 nucleotides align to TRBD2. The sequence was collected from a female donor with multiple sclerosis, enrolled in a pregnancy study. The CDR3 here is CACSGGIEQYF. CDR3 sequence (DNA): TGTGCCTGTTCGGGGGGGATCGAGCAGTACTTC.